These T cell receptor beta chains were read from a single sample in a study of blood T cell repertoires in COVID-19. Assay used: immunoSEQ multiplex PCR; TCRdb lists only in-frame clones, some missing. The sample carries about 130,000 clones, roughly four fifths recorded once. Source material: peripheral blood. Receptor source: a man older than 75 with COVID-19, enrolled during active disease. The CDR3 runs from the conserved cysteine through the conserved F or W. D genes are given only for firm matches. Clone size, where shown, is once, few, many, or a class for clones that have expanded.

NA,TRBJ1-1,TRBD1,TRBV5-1,TGCGCCAGCAGGGCGGGACAGGGGGTGGGTGAAGCTTTCTTT,CASRAGQGVGEAFF
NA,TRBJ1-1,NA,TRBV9,TGTGCCAGCAGCCTTAGCGGGGAGAGCGGGGTTGAAGCTTTCTTT,CASSLSGESGVEAFF
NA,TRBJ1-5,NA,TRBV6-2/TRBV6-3,TGTGCCAGCAGTCCGGCGGGGGGGTATCAGCCCCAGCATTTT,CASSPAGGYQPQHF
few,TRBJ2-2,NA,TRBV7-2,TGTGCCAGCAGCTTGAGGGTTTACGGGGAGCTGTTTTTT,CASSLRVYGELFF
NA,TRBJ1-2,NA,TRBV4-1,TGCGCCAGCAGCCAAGCACAGAGGGTCCACTATGGCTACACCTTC,CASSQAQRVHYGYTF
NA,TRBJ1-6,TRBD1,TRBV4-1,TGCGCCAGCAGCCAAATTGGGACAGGGCCTAATTCACCCCTCCACTTT,CASSQIGTGPNSPLHF
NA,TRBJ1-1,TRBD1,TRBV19,TGTGCCAGTAGTCCAGGACAGGACGGCACTGAAGCTTTCTTT,CASSPGQDGTEAFF
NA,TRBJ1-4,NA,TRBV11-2,TGTGCCAGCAGCTTTCAAACAGCAATAAGGGAAAAACTGTTTTTT,CASSFQTAIREKLFF
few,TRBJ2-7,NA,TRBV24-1,TGTGCCACCAGTGAGTCCAGACACTACGAGCAGTACTTC,CATSESRHYEQYF
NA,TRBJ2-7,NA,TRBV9,TGTGCCAGCAGCCCCCATCACAGGGCAGGGGACGAGCAGTACTTC,CASSPHHRAGDEQYF
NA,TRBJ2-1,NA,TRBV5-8,TGTGCCAGCAGCTTGCAACAGAGTAGTGAGCAGTTCTTC,CASSLQQSSEQFF
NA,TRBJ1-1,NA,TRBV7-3,TGTGCCAGCAGCCCCGGCGACATGAACACTGAAGCTTTCTTT,CASSPGDMNTEAFF
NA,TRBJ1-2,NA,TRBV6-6,TGTGCCAGCAGTTACCGGGGGGATGGCTACACCTTC,CASSYRGDGYTF
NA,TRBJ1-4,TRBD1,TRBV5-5,TGTGCCAGCAGCTTACCGACAGGGGTAGAGGAAAAACTGTTTTTT,CASSLPTGVEEKLFF
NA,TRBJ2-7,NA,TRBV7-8,TGTGCCAGCAGCCTTGTAGCGGCCTACGAGCAGTACTTC,CASSLVAAYEQYF
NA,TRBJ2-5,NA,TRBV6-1,TGTGCCAGCAGTGCCTCCGGGGGTGGGGAGACCCAGTACTTC,CASSASGGGETQYF
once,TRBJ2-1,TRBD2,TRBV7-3,TGTGCCAGCAGCTTAGCTCCTAGCGGGAGGGCCAGAAATGAGCAGTTCTTC,CASSLAPSGRARNEQFF
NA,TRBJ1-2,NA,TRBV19,TGTGCCAGTAGTATAGATCCTCCGGCAGGGCAAGGTGGCTACACCTTC,CASSIDPPAGQGGYTF
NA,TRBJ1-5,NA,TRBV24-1,TGTGCCACCAGTGATCCAAACAGTCCCCGGCCCCAGCATTTT,CATSDPNSPRPQHF
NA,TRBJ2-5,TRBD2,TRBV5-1,TGCGCCAGCAGCTTAAGCAGTGGACTAGTGGAAGTCCAGTACTTC,CASSLSSGLVEVQYF
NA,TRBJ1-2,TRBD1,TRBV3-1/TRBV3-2,TGTGCCAGCAGCCAGACAGCCGGGACAGGGAGGGTTGGCTACACCTTC,CASSQTAGTGRVGYTF
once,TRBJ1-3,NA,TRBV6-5,TGTGCCAGCAGTTCCAGGGGAAGTACCGGAAACACCATATATTTT,CASSSRGSTGNTIYF
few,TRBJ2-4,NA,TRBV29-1,TGCAGCGGCATTTTCACGGGAATTCTCAAAAACATTCAGTACTTC,CSGIFTGILKNIQYF
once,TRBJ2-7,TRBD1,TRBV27,TGTGCCAGCAGCTCTTGGGACAGGGTCTACGAGCAGTACTTC,CASSSWDRVYEQYF
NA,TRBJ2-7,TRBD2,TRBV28,TGTGCCAGCAGCGTGGGAGGGCCCTACGAGCAGTACTTC,CASSVGGPYEQYF
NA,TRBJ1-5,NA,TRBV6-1,TGTGCCAGCAGTGAACCCCGGACAGTTAATAGCAATCAGCCCCAGCATTTT,CASSEPRTVNSNQPQHF
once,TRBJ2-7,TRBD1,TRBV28,TGTGCCAGCAGCTACCCGGGACAGGGGGCCTACGAGCAGTACTTC,CASSYPGQGAYEQYF
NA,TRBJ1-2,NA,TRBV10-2,TGCGCCAGCAGTGACAACGGTTATGGCTACACCTTC,CASSDNGYGYTF
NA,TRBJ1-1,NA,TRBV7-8,TGTGCCAGCAGTCCTTTGGGGGGAGGAACTGAAGCTTTCTTT,CASSPLGGGTEAFF
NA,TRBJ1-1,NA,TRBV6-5,TGTGCCAGCCGGTCAGGCACCGGGAGCACTGAAGCTTTCTTT,CASRSGTGSTEAFF
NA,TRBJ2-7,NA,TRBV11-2,TGTGCCAGCAGTCATGGACAGTCCTACGAGCAGTACTTC,CASSHGQSYEQYF
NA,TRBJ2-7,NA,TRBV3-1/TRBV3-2,TGTGCCAGCAGCCAACTAGGGGCCTACGAGCAGTACTTC,CASSQLGAYEQYF
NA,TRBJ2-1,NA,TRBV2,TGTGCCAGCGAGGGGGGGGACTACGCCTACAATGAGCAGTTCTTC,CASEGGDYAYNEQFF
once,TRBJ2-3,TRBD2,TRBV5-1,TGCGCCAGCGGCAAGCGGGAAAGCACAGATACGCAGTATTTT,CASGKRESTDTQYF
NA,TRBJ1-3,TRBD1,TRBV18,TGTGCCAGCTCACCACGGACAGGGGCGGAAGGAAACACCATATATTTT,CASSPRTGAEGNTIYF
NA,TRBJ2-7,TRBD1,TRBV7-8,TGTGCCAGCCGGGACAGGCGGCCGTCCTACGAGCAGTACTTC,CASRDRRPSYEQYF
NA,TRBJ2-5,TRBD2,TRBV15,TGTGCCACCAGCAGAGGGGGCGGGAGAGGTTTTGGTCTGACCCAGTACTTC,CATSRGGGRGFGLTQYF
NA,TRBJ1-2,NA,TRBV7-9,TGTGCCAGCAGCTTGGGGCAGGGTTATGGCTACACCTTC,CASSLGQGYGYTF
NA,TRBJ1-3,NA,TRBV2,TGTGCCAGCAGGCAATCACTGGGCTTAGGAAACACCATATATTTT,CASRQSLGLGNTIYF
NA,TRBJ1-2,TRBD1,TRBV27,TGTGCCAGCAGTCGAGGACAGGGAAGCGGCTACACCTTC,CASSRGQGSGYTF
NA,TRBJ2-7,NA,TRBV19,TGTGCCAGTAGTATACCCCCCCCGGGGGCCTACGAGCAGTACTTC,CASSIPPPGAYEQYF